These T cell receptor beta chains were read from a single sample in a study of T cell responses to AZD1222 COVID-19 vaccine. Using immunoSEQ multiplex PCR, the repertoire was profiled, and TCRdb retains in-frame clones only, with some absent. Here the sample spans 95,000 to 150,000 clones, approximately 90% being singletons. The input for sequencing was peripheral blood, taken on day 0 of AZD1222 vaccination. All receptors derive from an adult in good health. CDR3s leave out the opening cysteine and the closing phenylalanine or tryptophan. D genes are given only for firm matches.

CDR3 protein	D gene	V gene
ASSPIQGNTGELF	NA	TRBV18
ASSPLRDRGDEKLF	TRBD1	TRBV18
ATSDFRYGYT	NA	TRBV24-1
SVENSGANVLT	NA	TRBV29-1
ASSFHGTSGYT	NA	TRBV7-9
AITRAGGPTEQY	TRBD2	TRBV10-3
SVPQGSLTEAF	TRBD1	TRBV29-1
ASRTSGSRADTQY	TRBD2	TRBV19
ASTALFSGVQPQH	NA	TRBV6-5
ASSPQIKNTEAF	NA	TRBV18
ASSPQGQPQH	NA	TRBV2
ASSRLQGGGEQY	NA	TRBV7-9
ASSSGQDKNIQY	TRBD1	TRBV5-1
ATSDPGTGGEKLF	TRBD1	TRBV24-1
ASGPRATEAF	NA	TRBV6-6
ASSGPQGAGNTIY	TRBD1	TRBV9
ASSTRDRVAAF	TRBD1	TRBV7-2
ASSLGGMGNQPQH	NA	TRBV5-5
ASRRTSGYEQY	TRBD2	TRBV12-3/TRBV12-4
ASMGQLTYSPLH	TRBD1	TRBV2
ASSSLAGTYNEQF	TRBD2	TRBV28
ASSLQGGGQPQH	TRBD1	TRBV3-1/TRBV3-2